This entry features one T cell receptor (beta chain) sequence. The antigen remains undetermined. Germline V gives CDR1 ENHRY, CDR2 SYGVKD. The CDR3 length is 13 residues. Between the trimmed V and J ends, which lost 6 bases and 4 bases, there was a span of 7 bases. The sample comes from a study of T cell repertoires in ileal Crohn's disease. Study summary: Every patient was operated on for stricturing (about 60%) or penetrating (approximately 40%) complications. Thiopurines (approximately 10) or anti-TNF agents (roughly 17) were given postoperatively to about half.

Points from the study as a whole: High-frequency clones were more common in sorted CD8 than CD4 cells.

Five hundred nanograms of biopsy DNA per sample underwent TCRB immunosequencing. Generated by immunoSEQ multiplex PCR, the TCRdb table keeps only in-frame clones and is missing some. The repertoire has 15,000 to 20,000 clones, around 88% of them found once; the top ten carry less than 7%. Input material: ileal tissue. The sequence came from an adult with Crohn's disease. The chain carries TRBV10-3 and TRBJ2-6; a possible D gene is TRBD1 (5 bases). The CDR3 sequence is CAIRGVGANVLTF. The DNA of the CDR3 is TGTGCCATCAGAGGGGTCGGGGCCAACGTCCTGACTTTC.